The 21 T cell receptor beta chains in this list originate from one sample, sequenced in a study of regulatory T cells in long-lasting Graves disease. To make TCR beta libraries, researchers used iRepertoire HTBI primers and Arm-PCR of CDR3 regions. TCRdb recomputed calls from the multiplex PCR reads with MiXCR, one row per CDR3 protein. The sample contains 350,000 to 500,000 distinct CDR3 sequences, around a fifth of which appear only once. The time point here: persistent/refractory GD, antithyroid drugs over 5 years with positive TRAb. From PBMCs, RNA was extracted and then used to make the TCR library. The starting material was peripheral blood mononuclear cells (PBMCs), obtained when the disease was refractory, from a patient treated with antithyroid drugs. The receptor set was obtained from a female donor with Graves disease.

This clonotype showed up many times. This rearrangement joins TRBV28 to TRBJ1-5; D is unresolved. The CDR3 is made up of 16 amino acids. Deletions cut 6 bases from V and 0 bases from J, with 15 bases between. Germline CDR1 is MDHEN and CDR2 is SYDVKM. CDR3 bases: TGTGCCAGCAGCCACAACAGCGGATATAGCAATCAGCCCCAGCATTTT. It specifies CASSHNSGYSNQPQHF.

The sample holds many counts of this clonotype. This rearrangement joins TRBV12-3 or TRBV12-4 to TRBJ2-7; D gene uncertain. The CDR3 consists of 13 residues. V was shortened by 5 bases and J by 3 bases, with 11 bases between the two germline ends. DNA for the CDR3: TGTGCCAGCAGTGTTGGGCTGGTCTACGAGCAGTACTTC. Translating gives CASSVGLVYEQYF.

This clonotype turned up a few times. The chain joins TRBV5-1 to TRBJ1-2; tentatively, D is TRBD1 (6 bases). Trimming stripped 2 bases from V and 7 bases from J, with 15 bases between. The V gene's germline CDR1 is SGHRS and CDR2 YFSETQ. This CDR3 comprises 14 residues. The CDR3, as DNA: TGCGCCAGCAGCTTTAACAGGGAGGCGGGTGGCTACACCTTC. Protein product: CASSFNREAGGYTF.

The rearrangement joins TRBV20-1 to TRBJ2-7; 8 nucleotides line up with TRBD1. This CDR3 contains 13 residues. In germline, CDR1 is DFQATT, CDR2 SNEGSKA (reference sequence). V was clipped by 3 bases and J by 1 base; unmatched bases: 2. This CDR3 reads CSASRTGSYEQYF. For the CDR3, the DNA is TGCAGTGCTAGCCGGACAGGGTCCTACGAGCAGTACTTC.

Ten or more counts support this clonotype. The V call is TRBV28, the J call TRBJ1-5; TRBD1 aligns across 7 bases. This CDR3 is built from 15 residues. CDR1 MDHEN and CDR2 SYDVKM come from the germline V gene. V trimming: 6 bases; J trimming: 3 bases; junction bases outside the gene matches: 8. The CDR3 spells CASRWDSLSNQPQHF. The CDR3 coding sequence is TGTGCCAGCAGATGGGACAGCCTATCCAATCAGCCCCAGCATTTT.

The genes are TRBV28 and TRBJ2-7, with TRBD1 identical over 11 bases. Germline V gives CDR1 MDHEN, CDR2 SYDVKM. The CDR3 is 15 residues long. V dropped 2 bases and J dropped 6; count of bases not matched to a gene: 6. The CDR3 loop is CASSLTGTGGSEQYF. The CDR3 DNA reads as TGTGCCAGCAGTTTAACCGGGACAGGGGGGTCCGAGCAGTACTTC.

V and J are TRBV19 and TRBJ1-2; 7 bases agree with TRBD1. CDR3 length: 13 amino acids. Germline trimming cut 11 bases from V and 3 bases from J; bases unmatched to any gene: 9. Germline CDR1 and CDR2: LNHDA and SQIVND (reference sequence). Here the CDR3 DNA reads TGTGCCCACCCGAAGGGGGCCGACTATGGCTACACCTTC. It specifies CAHPKGADYGYTF. Full variable domain (outside the CDR3, taken from reference TRBV19 and TRBJ1-2): DGGITQSPKYLFRKEGQNVTLSCEQNLNHDAMYWYRQDPGQGLRLIYYSQIVNDFQKGDIAEGYSVSREKKESFPLTVTSAQKNPTAFYLCAHPKGADYGYTFGSGTRLTVV.

The rearrangement links TRBV7-6 to TRBJ1-3, with a tentative D call TRBD1 (5 bases). This CDR3 spans 15 amino acids. Germline V gene sequence: CDR1 SGHVS, CDR2 FNYEAQ. Trimming took 9 bases from V and 2 from J, leaving 17 bases between them. In nucleotides, the CDR3 is TGTGCCAGTTCCCCGTCGGGGCTTCCTGGAAACACCATATATTTT. This codes for CASSPSGLPGNTIYF.

This clonotype was detected only a few times. The chain couples TRBV19 to TRBJ1-5; TRBD1 agrees at 9 bases. This CDR3 comprises 15 residues. After removal of 7 bases from V and 0 bases from J, the junction contained 4 bases not matched to a gene. Looked up from germline, CDR1 is LNHDA and CDR2 is SQIVND (reference sequence). The CDR3 nucleotides are TGTGCCAGTACTGACAGGGGGTATAGCAATCAGCCCCAGCATTTT. Encoded protein: CASTDRGYSNQPQHF.

This clonotype was counted many times. This chain uses TRBV6-9 with TRBJ2-2, with a weak D call TRBD2 (6 bases). This CDR3 comprises 17 residues. Germline loops: CDR1 MNHGY, CDR2 SVAAGI. V lost 3 bases and J 1 base, leaving 15 bases between the germline ends. CDR3 sequence (DNA): TGTGCCAGCAGTTACCCCGGGGCTAGCGTGAACACCGGGGAGCTGTTTTTT. Translation: CASSYPGASVNTGELFF.

This clonotype showed up just a few times. The rearrangement joins TRBV28 to TRBJ2-7, with 8 nucleotides matching TRBD1. V was pared by 4 bases and J by 0 bases, with 5 bases of the junction left unmatched. Germline lookup yields CDR1 MDHEN and CDR2 SYDVKM. This CDR3 contains 15 residues. For the CDR3, the DNA is TGTGCCAGCAGTTGGGGACAGGTGACCTCCTACGAGCAGTACTTC. Protein: CASSWGQVTSYEQYF.

This clonotype was seen a handful of times. This chain links TRBV19 with TRBJ1-6, with 8 bases aligning to TRBD1. The CDR3 runs 14 residues. CDR1 and CDR2 (germline): LNHDA, SQIVND (reference sequence). The V segment lost 5 bases and the J segment 8 bases; nucleotides outside the gene matches: 5. CDR3 amino acids: CASSADRGDSPLHF. CDR3 DNA sequence: TGTGCCAGTAGTGCCGACAGGGGTGATTCACCCCTCCACTTT.

Many counts were recorded for this clonotype. The chain carries TRBV28 and TRBJ2-7; no definite D call. Germline V gene data show CDR1 as MDHEN and CDR2 as SYDVKM. With 3 bases removed from V and 0 bases from J, the gap between germline ends came to 9 bases. The CDR3 consists of 14 residues. CDR3 coding DNA: TGTGCCAGCAGTTTTTCACCTGCCTCCTACGAGCAGTACTTC. Translating gives CASSFSPASYEQYF.

Ten or more counts support this clonotype. V and J are TRBV3-1 and TRBJ2-7; maybe TRBD2 (5 bases). Trimming took off 0 bases at V and 3 bases at J, with 15 bases between the two ends. Germline V gene data show CDR1 as LGHDT and CDR2 as YNNKEL (reference sequence). CDR3 length: 16 residues. For the CDR3, the DNA is TGTGCCAGCAGCCAAGACCCCCGGATGGGGAGCTACGAGCAGTACTTC. Its protein product is CASSQDPRMGSYEQYF.

This clonotype was seen a handful of times. The chain carries TRBV27 and TRBJ2-1, with D unclear. Germline values: CDR1 MNHEY, CDR2 SMNVEV (reference sequence). Trimming shortened V by 5 bases and J by 4 bases, and 9 bases separated the two germline ends. The CDR3 sequence is 13 residues long. In DNA form, the CDR3 reads TGTGCCAGCAGTCAGAGTTGGTACAATGAGCAGTTCTTC. Translated, it gives CASSQSWYNEQFF.

The sample holds many counts of this clonotype. The chain links TRBV27 to TRBJ2-7, with D possibly being TRBD1 (6 bases). Germline V lookup: CDR1 MNHEY, CDR2 SMNVEV (reference sequence). Deletions cut 4 bases from V and 0 bases from J, with 13 bases between. This CDR3 is built from 15 residues. For the CDR3, the DNA is TGTGCCAGCAGTTCAGGGGCCCTTAGCTCCTACGAGCAGTACTTC. Amino acids: CASSSGALSSYEQYF.

The J gene is TRBJ2-5, the V gene TRBV4-1, with D uncertain. The V gene's germline CDR1 is MGHRA and CDR2 YSYEKL. V lost 1 base, J lost 5 bases, and 8 bases lay in between. The CDR3 runs to 13 residues. CDR3 residues: CASSQAAEETQYF. CDR3 in DNA: TGCGCCAGCAGCCAAGCGGCCGAGGAGACCCAGTACTTC.

At least ten counts were recorded for this clonotype. The V and J genes are TRBV28 and TRBJ1-6; 7 bases match TRBD1. The CDR3 sequence is 14 residues long. The germline CDR1 and CDR2 sequences are MDHEN and SYDVKM. The junction had 5 bases not matched to a gene; V was cut back by 6 bases and J by 6 bases. The CDR3 DNA follows: TGTGCCAGCAGAACGGGACAGTTTAATTCACCCCTCCACTTT. It encodes CASRTGQFNSPLHF.

This clonotype showed up just once. The chain uses TRBV7-3 and TRBJ2-3, with unresolved D. This CDR3 spans 10 amino acids. Germline-derived CDR1 and CDR2 are SGHTA and FQGTGA. V lost 6 bases to trimming and J lost 4 bases, with 2 bases between them. The CDR3 bases are TGTGCCAGCAGTCCAGATACGCAGTATTTT. It yields the protein CASSPDTQYF.

V gene TRBV5-5 combines with J gene TRBJ1-5; 7 bases fit TRBD1. CDR3 length: 15 residues. V was pared by 6 bases and J by 3 bases, with 9 bases of the junction left unmatched. The germline CDR1 and CDR2 sequences are SGHKS and YYEKEE (reference sequence). The CDR3 nucleotides read TGTGCCAGCACCACCTCCGGGACAGACAATCAGCCCCAGCATTTT. It codes for CASTTSGTDNQPQHF.

This chain joins TRBV19 and TRBJ2-7; D ambiguous. Between the trimmed V and J ends, which lost 3 bases and 3 bases, there was a span of 9 bases. The CDR3 has 13 residues. Per germline, CDR1 LNHDA and CDR2 SQIVND (reference sequence). The DNA of the CDR3 is TGTGCCAGTAGTATGGGCAGAGACTACGAGCAGTACTTC. Translation gives CASSMGRDYEQYF.